What follows are 28 T cell receptor beta chains derived from one specimen sequenced in a study of response to subunit inactivated influenza vaccine. In TCRdb, the RT-PCR reads were re-called with MiXCR into one record per CDR3 protein. This sample has roughly 570,000 distinct CDR3 sequences; about 14% occur once, and the top ten carry over 8.5%. The starting material was PBMCs from blood, obtained 11 to 12 days after vaccination. These receptors were collected from a man over 45 who received an inactivated influenza vaccine.

The chain is built from TRBV9 and TRBJ2-3, with D unclear. Trimming took off 0 bases at V and 6 bases at J, with 11 bases between the two ends. Per the germline V gene, CDR1 is SGDLS and CDR2 is YYNGEE. The CDR3 length is 14 residues. The CDR3 DNA reads TGTGCCAGCAGCGTAGAGCCTATTTCGGATACGCAGTATTTT. Translating it yields CASSVEPISDTQYF. Together with reference TRBV9 and TRBJ2-3, the CDR3 gives the full variable domain: DSGVTQTPKHLITATGQRVTLRCSPRSGDLSVYWYQQSLDQGLQFLIQYYNGEERAKGNILERFSAQQFPDLHSELNLSSLELGDSALYFCASSVEPISDTQYFGPGTRLTVL.

The CDR3 loop is CASSLGVGTQYF. DNA for the CDR3: TGTGCCAGCAGCTTGGGGGTGGGGACCCAGTACTTC. The V gene is TRBV5-6, the J gene TRBJ2-5; D is undetermined. Between the trimmed V and J ends, which lost 0 bases and 7 bases, there was a span of 7 bases. The CDR3 contains 12 residues. The germline V gene has CDR1 SGHDT and CDR2 YYEEEE.

This clonotype was found many times. CDR3 in DNA: TGTGCCAGCAGCTTATGGCGGGGGGGTAGCACAGATACGCAGTATTTT. It yields the protein CASSLWRGGSTDTQYF. This sequence joins TRBV7-2 and TRBJ2-3; 9 nucleotides align to TRBD2. Germline V gene data show CDR1 as SGHTA and CDR2 as FQGNSA. The V segment lost 2 bases and the J segment 0 bases; nucleotides outside the gene matches: 3. The CDR3 extends over 16 amino acids.

The rearrangement joins TRBV7-2 to TRBJ2-4; tentatively, D is TRBD1 or TRBD2 (6 bases each). V shed 1 base and J shed 0 bases, with 10 bases lying between them. This CDR3 is built from 16 residues. In germline, CDR1 is SGHTA, CDR2 FQGNSA. CDR3 protein: CASSLGGALAKNIQYF. The DNA for the CDR3 is TGTGCCAGCAGCTTAGGGGGGGCCCTAGCCAAAAACATTCAGTACTTC.

This clonotype was detected a few times. The genes are TRBV27 and TRBJ2-7, with 7 nucleotides matching TRBD2. CDR1 is MNHEY, CDR2 SMNVEV, per germline (reference sequence). The CDR3 runs to 15 residues. The V segment lost 0 bases and the J segment 3 bases; nucleotides outside the gene matches: 5. Here the CDR3 reads CASSLSGTTVYEQYF. In DNA, the CDR3 is TGTGCCAGCAGTTTATCCGGGACTACTGTCTACGAGCAGTACTTC.

The chain employs TRBV7-2 and TRBJ2-7, with TRBD2 matching over 8 bases. The CDR3 loop spans 14 amino acids. V lost 7 bases to trimming and J lost 3 bases; unmatched junction nucleotides: 8. Germline loops: CDR1 SGHTA, CDR2 FQGNSA. The CDR3 sequence: CASTPGGGYYEQYF. In DNA, the CDR3 is TGTGCCAGCACCCCGGGCGGGGGGTACTACGAGCAGTACTTC.

The chain carries TRBV12-3 or TRBV12-4 and TRBJ2-1, with D perhaps TRBD2 (7 bases). Trimming left V 8 bases short and J 6 bases short, with 14 bases between. The length of the CDR3 is 13 residues. The CDR3, as DNA: TGTGCCAGCTCGGGGGGCTGGAGCAATGAGCAGTTCTTC. Translating it yields CASSGGWSNEQFF.

This chain joins TRBV29-1 and TRBJ1-5; D call uncertain. The CDR3 sequence is 13 residues long. The germline V and J ends were trimmed by 6 bases and 5 bases, with 14 bases remaining between them. Germline CDR1 is SQVTM and CDR2 is ANQGSEA. CDR3 sequence (DNA): TGCAGCGTGTCATTCGGGGTCGATCAGCCCCAGCATTTT. Protein sequence: CSVSFGVDQPQHF.

A few counts support this clonotype. This sequence joins TRBV5-5 and TRBJ2-3, with D possibly matching TRBD2 (5 bases). V was cut by 3 bases and J by 4 bases, with 12 bases left in between. The CDR3 totals 14 residues. The V gene's germline CDR1 is SGHKS and CDR2 YYEKEE (reference sequence). This CDR3 reads CASSSLSGADTQYF. For the CDR3, the DNA is TGTGCCAGCAGCTCGTTAAGCGGTGCAGATACGCAGTATTTT. The full variable domain, with the rest looked up from reference TRBV5-5 and TRBJ2-3, is DAGVTQSPTHLIKTRGQQVTLRCSPISGHKSVSWYQQVLGQGPQFIFQYYEKEERGRGNFPDRFSARQFPNYSSELNVNALLLGDSALYLCASSSLSGADTQYFGPGTRLTVL.

This chain joins TRBV7-9 and TRBJ1-1, with 9 positions matching TRBD1. CDR1 SEHNR and CDR2 FQNEAQ come from the germline V gene (reference sequence). After removal of 3 bases from V and 0 bases from J, the junction contained 8 bases not matched to a gene. CDR3 length equals 17 residues. As DNA, the CDR3 is TGTGCCAGCAGCTTGGGACAGGGCTTCTCTCTGAACACTGAAGCTTTCTTT. It translates to CASSLGQGFSLNTEAFF.

The chain has TRBV29-1 and TRBJ2-7; tentative D call: TRBD1 (6 bases). The V and J ends lost 8 bases and 1 base respectively, with 15 bases between them. Germline-derived CDR1 and CDR2 are SQVTM and ANQGSEA. The CDR3 totals 13 residues. The DNA of the CDR3 is TGCAGCACCTCGACAGGAACGTCCTACGAGCAGTACTTC. The encoded protein is CSTSTGTSYEQYF.

The rearrangement links TRBV3-1 to TRBJ1-2, with D possibly being TRBD1 (6 bases). Germline CDR1 reads LGHDT; CDR2 reads YNNKEL (reference sequence). V shed 0 bases and J shed 7 bases, with 15 bases lying between them. This CDR3 is 15 amino acids long. DNA of the CDR3: TGTGCCAGCAGCCAAGACCCCCAGGGGTTCGGTGGCTACACCTTC. Its translation is CASSQDPQGFGGYTF. Full variable domain (rest looked up from reference TRBV3-1 and TRBJ1-2): DTAVSQTPKYLVTQMGNDKSIKCEQNLGHDTMYWYKQDSKKFLKIMFSYNNKELIINETVPNRFSPKSPDKAHLNLHINSLELGDSAVYFCASSQDPQGFGGYTFGSGTRLTVV.

The genes are TRBV4-1 and TRBJ2-5; TRBD2 is a possible D gene (6 bases). This CDR3 is 14 amino acids long. Germline V gene sequence: CDR1 MGHRA, CDR2 YSYEKL. Trimming pared 0 bases from V and 5 bases from J, leaving 10 bases between. The CDR3 sequence is CASSQDPSAETQYF. The CDR3 nucleotides are TGCGCCAGCAGCCAAGACCCTAGCGCGGAGACCCAGTACTTC.

This clonotype occurred a few times. J is TRBJ2-5 and V is TRBV20-1; the D is unclear. Germline-derived CDR1 and CDR2 are DFQATT and SNEGSKA (reference sequence). The V and J ends lost 0 bases and 4 bases respectively, with 12 bases between them. This CDR3 region has 14 residues. The CDR3 loop is CSARDPALGETQYF. CDR3 in DNA: TGCAGTGCTAGAGATCCCGCGCTAGGAGAGACCCAGTACTTC.

The chain is built from TRBV19 and TRBJ2-1, with TRBD2 matching 10 bases. CDR3 length: 16 residues. After removal of 6 bases from V and 8 bases from J, the junction contained 13 bases not matched to a gene. The germline V gene encodes CDR1 LNHDA and CDR2 SQIVND (reference sequence). CDR3 in amino acids: CASRGRLAGGFDEQFF. In DNA, the CDR3 is TGTGCCAGTAGAGGACGGTTAGCGGGAGGTTTCGATGAGCAGTTCTTC.

This clonotype was counted many times. The chain has TRBV7-2 and TRBJ1-3; D gene uncertain. Per germline, CDR1 SGHTA and CDR2 FQGNSA. The CDR3 runs to 15 residues. Trimming took off 1 base at V and 0 bases at J, with 7 bases between the two ends. The DNA for the CDR3 is TGTGCCAGCAGCTTAGGACTGCCCTCTGGAAACACCATATATTTT. Its protein product is CASSLGLPSGNTIYF.

Turning to this clonotype: A read error may explain this, as a much larger clone is one base away. The chain's CDR3 is CASSPMSSRPRDRRHMQYF. The CDR3 bases are TGTGCCAGCAGCCCCATGTCGTCTCGCCCCAGGGACCGTAGGCATATGCAGTATTTT. V usage is TRBV3-1 and J usage is TRBJ2-3; D could derive from TRBD1 or TRBD2 (5 bases each). V lost 4 bases and J lost 11, with 34 bases in between. The CDR3 totals 19 residues. In germline, CDR1 is LGHDT, CDR2 YNNKEL (reference sequence).

This clonotype was detected a few times. The chain recombines TRBV11-2 with TRBJ1-2; 9 bases map to TRBD1. Germline V gene lookup returns CDR1 SGHAT and CDR2 FQNNGV. This CDR3 has 14 amino acids. V dropped 5 bases and J dropped 3; count of bases not matched to a gene: 4. CDR3 coding DNA: TGTGCCAGCAGCCGGGACAGGGACGACTATGGCTACACCTTC. Translating gives CASSRDRDDYGYTF.

This chain links TRBV12-3 or TRBV12-4 with TRBJ2-7; D not resolved. This CDR3 is built from 14 residues. V was pared by 6 bases and J by 2 bases, with 14 bases between. This CDR3 reads CASRSNRLAYEQYF. The CDR3 coding sequence is TGTGCCAGCAGATCTAACCGTTTGGCCTACGAGCAGTACTTC.

This clonotype appeared once. V is TRBV7-8 and J is TRBJ1-1; D is undetermined. The V end was cut by 8 bases, the J end by 0 bases, with 13 bases between. Germline CDR1 is SGHVS and CDR2 is FQNEAQ. This CDR3 is built from 14 residues. For the CDR3, the DNA is TGTGCCAGCTCTCCGGAGTTCATGAACACTGAAGCTTTCTTT. It yields the protein CASSPEFMNTEAFF.

This clonotype showed up just a few times. J is TRBJ1-3 and V is TRBV4-2; D remains unclear. V shed 0 bases and J shed 2 bases, with 5 bases lying between them. Per the germline V gene, CDR1 is LGHNA and CDR2 is YNFKEQ. This CDR3 has 14 residues. The CDR3 nucleotides read TGTGCCAGCAGCCAAGATTTCCCTGGAAACACCATATATTTT. It is translated as CASSQDFPGNTIYF.

V and J are TRBV13 and TRBJ1-4; tentative D call: TRBD1 (5 bases). The germline V and J ends were trimmed by 5 bases and 7 bases, with 17 bases remaining between them. The CDR3 is 15 amino acids. Per germline, CDR1 PRHDT and CDR2 FYEKMQ (reference sequence). CDR3 amino acids: CASSPSGDVSEKLFF. For the CDR3, the DNA is TGTGCCAGCAGCCCTAGCGGGGACGTCTCTGAAAAACTGTTTTTT.

The CDR3 protein is CASSPWTRGLGFEQFF. The DNA of the CDR3 is TGTGCCAGCAGCCCCTGGACTAGAGGCCTCGGTTTTGAGCAGTTCTTC. This chain links TRBV7-2 with TRBJ2-1; 7 nucleotides line up with TRBD2. V lost 5 bases and J lost 9; bases outside the gene matches: 16. The germline gives CDR1 SGHTA, CDR2 FQGNSA. There are 16 residues in the CDR3.

The chain couples TRBV18 to TRBJ2-7, with D unresolved. The CDR3 contains 14 residues. Germline V gives CDR1 KGHSH, CDR2 LQKENI. With 1 base removed from V and 3 bases from J, the gap between germline ends came to 10 bases. The CDR3: CASSPRSTLYEQYF. CDR3 sequence (DNA): TGTGCCAGCTCACCACGCAGTACTCTCTACGAGCAGTACTTC.

This clonotype has just a few counts. The chain is built from TRBV4-1 and TRBJ1-1; D is unclear. The germline V gene encodes CDR1 MGHRA and CDR2 YSYEKL. This CDR3 is built from 16 residues. Trimming left V 3 bases short and J 0 bases short, with 14 bases between. The CDR3 sequence: CASSHHLGNLNTEAFF. Written as DNA, the CDR3 is TGCGCCAGCAGCCACCACCTGGGTAACTTGAACACTGAAGCTTTCTTT.

The rearrangement uses TRBV7-9 and TRBJ2-7, with TRBD1 identical over 7 bases. The trim removed 5 bases at V and 5 bases at J, leaving 12 bases unmatched. From germline, CDR1 is SEHNR and CDR2 FQNEAQ (reference sequence). The CDR3 spans 15 residues. CDR3 nucleotide sequence: TGTGCCAGCAGCAACCGAGACAGGGTCGGGAACGAGCAGTACTTC. Amino acid sequence: CASSNRDRVGNEQYF.

The chain carries TRBV28 and TRBJ2-2; D is undetermined. The CDR3 covers 15 residues. Germline CDR1 and CDR2: MDHEN and SYDVKM. Trimming removed 4 bases from V and 1 base from J, with 10 bases in between. Here the CDR3 DNA reads TGTGCCAGCAGTTCCGCAGTCTTGAACACCGGGGAGCTGTTTTTT. Residues: CASSSAVLNTGELFF.

This rearrangement joins TRBV30 to TRBJ1-5; a possible D gene is TRBD1 (6 bases). Germline CDR1 GTSNPN, CDR2 SVGIG (reference sequence). Trimming left V 5 bases short and J 3 bases short, with 11 bases between. The CDR3 spans 13 residues. Written as DNA, the CDR3 is TGTGCCTGGGCGGACAGCTTCAATCAGCCCCAGCATTTT. Translating gives CAWADSFNQPQHF.